This T cell receptor (beta chain) came from a study of beta chain features in type 1 diabetes. This clone was seen a handful of times. Its specificity is not known. Findings of the study overall: In all four CD4+ subsets, TCRB CDR3 length was significantly, moderately reduced in type 1 diabetes. Cells with high TCR expression could be over-represented by cDNA sequencing.

The isolated RNA, all of it, was reverse transcribed, so expressed TCRB transcripts were what got sequenced. Naive, central memory and regulatory T cell samples yielded around 3.6 million reads on average. The protocol was immunoSEQ multiplex PCR, while the TCRdb copy is restricted to in-frame clones and leaves out a portion. The sample records around 44,000 clones, approximately 68% being singletons. This TCR was recovered from a young woman with type 1 diabetes. Sequencing was carried out using Tregs from blood.

The CDR3 spells CASSLRRGAEDTQYF. CDR3 in DNA: TGTGCCAGCAGCTTGCGGCGGGGGGCGGAAGATACGCAGTATTTT. The chain combines TRBV7-9 with TRBJ2-3; the match to TRBD2 covers 8 bases. The ends lost 3 bases at V and 5 bases at J; junction bases unmatched: 7. CDR3 size: 15 residues. From germline, CDR1 is SEHNR and CDR2 FQNEAQ (reference sequence). The whole variable domain, filled in from reference TRBV7-9 and TRBJ2-3, reads DTGVSQNPRHKITKRGQNVTFRCDPISEHNRLYWYRQTLGQGPEFLTYFQNEAQLEKSRLLSDRFSAERPKGSFSTLEIQRTEQGDSAMYLCASSLRRGAEDTQYFGPGTRLTVL.